This TCR beta chain was identified in a study of shared clonotypes between healthy human individuals. Study-wide context: Samples came from a couple of female and three male donors aged 18 to 49. Each donor's CD8 memory used one plate, CD8 naive two, each CD4 subset three. General study results and limits: Richness estimates generally favored naive over memory subsets.

CD45RO negativity and positive selection for CCR7 defined naive CD8 cells, a population that excluded terminally differentiated effector memory CD45RA+ cells. As to this clone: The antigen remains unidentified. Other DNA sequences within the sample encode an identical CDR3.

Original data processing: ImmunoSEQ output lacked quality scores and full-length reads, limiting matched filtering. Assay: immunoSEQ multiplex PCR; the TCRdb copy retains only in-frame clones and omits some. Clone size and V and J calls were adopted from that table, with D and trimming inferred from the DNA. The sample holds some 2.1 million clones; about 93% are singletons and the top ten take about 1.7%. The CDR3 has 14 residues. The germline CDR1 and CDR2 sequences are MNHEY and SMNVEV (reference sequence). The V gene end was trimmed by 3 bases and the J gene end by 2 bases; junction bases not matched to a gene: 3.

This receptor was obtained from a young man in good health. Some clones in this sample may be carry-over from other donors' samples. V usage is TRBV27 and J usage is TRBJ1-1; 7 bases fit TRBD1. Source material: naive CD8+ T cells from PBMCs. CDR3 loop: CASSFTGANTEAFF. CDR3 nucleotide sequence: TGTGCCAGCAGTTTCACAGGGGCAAACACTGAAGCTTTCTTT.